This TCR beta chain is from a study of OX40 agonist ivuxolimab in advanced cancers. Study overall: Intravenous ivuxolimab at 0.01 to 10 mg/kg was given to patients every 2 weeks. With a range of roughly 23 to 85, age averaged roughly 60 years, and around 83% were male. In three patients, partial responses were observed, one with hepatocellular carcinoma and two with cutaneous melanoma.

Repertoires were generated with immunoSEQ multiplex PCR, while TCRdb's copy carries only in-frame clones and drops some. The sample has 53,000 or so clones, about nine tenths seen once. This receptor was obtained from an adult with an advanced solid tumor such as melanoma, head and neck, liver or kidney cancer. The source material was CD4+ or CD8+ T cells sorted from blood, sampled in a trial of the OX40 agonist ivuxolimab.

CDR3 residues: CASSPAGAFGDEQFF. The CDR3 nucleotides are TGTGCCAGCTCACCAGCAGGGGCGTTTGGCGATGAGCAGTTCTTC. V gene TRBV18 combines with J gene TRBJ2-1; D is possibly TRBD1 (6 bases). The CDR3 is 15 amino acids. Trimming took off 2 bases at V and 8 bases at J, with 16 bases between the two ends. The germline gives CDR1 KGHSH, CDR2 LQKENI.